This TCR beta chain was documented in a study of Ad26.COV2.S vaccination and SARS-CoV-2 variants. General study points: Vaccine and placebo recipients had similar non-spike TCR breadth. Assessments of TCR breadth and depth may have underestimated the total T cell responses. Placebo recipients had lower spike-specific TCR breadth than vaccine recipients. Substantial response breadth was reportedly seen for spike-specific CD8+ and CD4+ T cells after vaccination.

Only in-frame clones appear in the TCRdb table, and some are missing; sequencing was by immunoSEQ multiplex PCR. Counted here are over 85,000 clones, around 80% occurring once; the ten biggest clones make up 15% to 20%. The table lists this clone with a few counts. What it recognizes is unknown. Specimen: peripheral blood, collected after recovery from COVID-19. The sequence derives from a human donor who had recovered from COVID-19.

The CDR3 reads CASTVGLNPPNTGELFF. In DNA form, the CDR3 reads TGTGCCAGCACGGTGGGACTCAACCCTCCGAACACCGGGGAGCTGTTTTTT. V and J are TRBV9 and TRBJ2-2; the D gene is possibly TRBD2 (6 bases). CDR1 and CDR2 from the germline V gene are SGDLS and YYNGEE. Trimming took off 6 bases at V and 0 bases at J, with 18 bases between the two ends. The CDR3 spans 17 residues.